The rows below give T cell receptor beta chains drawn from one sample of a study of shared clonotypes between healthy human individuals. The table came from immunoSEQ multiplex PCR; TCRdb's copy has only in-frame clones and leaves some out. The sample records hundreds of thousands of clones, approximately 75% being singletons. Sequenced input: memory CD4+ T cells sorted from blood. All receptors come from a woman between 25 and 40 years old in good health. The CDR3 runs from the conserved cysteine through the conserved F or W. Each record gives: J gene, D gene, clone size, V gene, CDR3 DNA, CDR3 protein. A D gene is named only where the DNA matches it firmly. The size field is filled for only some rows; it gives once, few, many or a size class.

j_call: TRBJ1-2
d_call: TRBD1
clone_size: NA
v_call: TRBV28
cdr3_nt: TGTGCCAGCAGTCCTCCCCCGGGACAGGGGGCCGTGTACACCTTC
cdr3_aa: CASSPPPGQGAVYTF

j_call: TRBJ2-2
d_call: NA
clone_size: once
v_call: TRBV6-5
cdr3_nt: TGTGCCAGCAGTTACAGGCCCGAGGGAGGTGGGGAGCTGTTTTTT
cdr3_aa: CASSYRPEGGGELFF

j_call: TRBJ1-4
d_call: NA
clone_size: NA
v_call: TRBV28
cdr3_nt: TGTGCCAGCAGTTACAGGGTTGGGAAACTGTTTTTT
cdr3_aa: CASSYRVGKLFF

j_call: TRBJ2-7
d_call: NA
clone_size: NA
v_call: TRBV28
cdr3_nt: TGTGCCAGCAGATCTAGTACGGACTACGAGCAGTACTTC
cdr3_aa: CASRSSTDYEQYF

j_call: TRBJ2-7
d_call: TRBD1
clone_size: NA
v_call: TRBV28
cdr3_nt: TGTGCCAGCAGTTTATTTGCAGGGGGCGCGAGGGAGCAGTACTTC
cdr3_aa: CASSLFAGGAREQYF

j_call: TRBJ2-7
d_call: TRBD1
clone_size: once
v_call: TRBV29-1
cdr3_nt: TGCAGCGTTGAAGGGCAGTCGAGGGGACAGGGCAAATTCTCCGGGGCCTACGAGCAGTACTTC
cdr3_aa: CSVEGQSRGQGKFSGAYEQYF

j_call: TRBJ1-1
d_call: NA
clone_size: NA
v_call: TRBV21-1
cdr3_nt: TGTGCCAGCAGCAACCCTGGGAGACTGAACACTGAAGCTTTCTTT
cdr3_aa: CASSNPGRLNTEAFF

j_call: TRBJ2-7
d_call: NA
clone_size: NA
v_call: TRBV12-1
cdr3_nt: TGTGCCAGCAGCGGGGCGGGCCGCCCACCCGCCTACGAGCAGTACTTC
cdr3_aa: CASSGAGRPPAYEQYF

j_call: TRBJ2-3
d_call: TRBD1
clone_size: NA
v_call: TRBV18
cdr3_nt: TGTGCCAGCTCACCGGGACAGAGCTATAGCACAGATACGCAGTATTTT
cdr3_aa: CASSPGQSYSTDTQYF

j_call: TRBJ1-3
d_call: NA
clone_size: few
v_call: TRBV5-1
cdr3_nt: TGCGCCAGTGGTGAAGGGGATTCTGGAAACACCATATATTTT
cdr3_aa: CASGEGDSGNTIYF

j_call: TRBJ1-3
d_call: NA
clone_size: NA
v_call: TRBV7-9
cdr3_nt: TGTGCCAGCAGCCTAGGACAGCCCCACTCTGGAAACACCATATATTTT
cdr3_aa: CASSLGQPHSGNTIYF

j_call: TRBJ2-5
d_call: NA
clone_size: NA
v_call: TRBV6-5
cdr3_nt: TGTGCCAGCAGTTATGAGCGGGCGGGCGCCCAGTACTTC
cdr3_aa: CASSYERAGAQYF

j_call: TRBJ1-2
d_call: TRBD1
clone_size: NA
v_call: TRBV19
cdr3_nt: TGTGCCAGTAGTACCACAGGGGACTATGGCTACACCTTC
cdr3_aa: CASSTTGDYGYTF

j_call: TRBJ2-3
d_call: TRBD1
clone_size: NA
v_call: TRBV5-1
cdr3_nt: TGCGCCAGCAGGGTACCGGGACAGAGCACAGATACGCAGTATTTT
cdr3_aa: CASRVPGQSTDTQYF

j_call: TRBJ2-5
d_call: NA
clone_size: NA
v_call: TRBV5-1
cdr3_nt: TGCGCCAGCACGGACCGAGGGACAGAGACCCAGTACTTC
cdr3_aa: CASTDRGTETQYF

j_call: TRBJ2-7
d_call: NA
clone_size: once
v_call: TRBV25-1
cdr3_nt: TGTGCCAGCAGTGCACCCGAAAGAGGAGAGCAGTACTTC
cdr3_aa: CASSAPERGEQYF

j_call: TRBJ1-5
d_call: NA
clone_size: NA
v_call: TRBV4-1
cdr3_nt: TGCGCCAGCAGCCCCGGGTTTTTGGGCAATCAGCCCCAGCATTTT
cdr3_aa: CASSPGFLGNQPQHF

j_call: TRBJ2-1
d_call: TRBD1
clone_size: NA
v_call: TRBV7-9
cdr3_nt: TGTGCCAGCAGCCTGGGACAGGCACACAATGAGCAGTTCTTC
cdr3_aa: CASSLGQAHNEQFF

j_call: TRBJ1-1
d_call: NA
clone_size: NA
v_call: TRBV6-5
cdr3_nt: TGTGCCAGCAGTTACTCCGACAGGAATAAAAAGACTGAAGCTTTCTTT
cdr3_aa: CASSYSDRNKKTEAFF

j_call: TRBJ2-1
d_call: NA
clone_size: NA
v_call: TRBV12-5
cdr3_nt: TGTGCTAGTGGTTTGGAAACGGACAAGCAGTTCTTC
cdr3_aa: CASGLETDKQFF

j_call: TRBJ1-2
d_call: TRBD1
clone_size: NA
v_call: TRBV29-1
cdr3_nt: TGCAGCTGTGGGGACAGCTCCTATGGCTACACCTTC
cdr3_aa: CSCGDSSYGYTF

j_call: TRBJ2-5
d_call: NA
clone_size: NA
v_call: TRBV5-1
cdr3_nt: TGCGCCAGCACCGTACTCCCCGGGAGAGAAGAGACCCAGTACTTC
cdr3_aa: CASTVLPGREETQYF

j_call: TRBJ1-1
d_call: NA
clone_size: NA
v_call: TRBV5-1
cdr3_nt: TGCGCCAGTACCCAGGGGTCTCTGAACACTGAAGCTTTCTTT
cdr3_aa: CASTQGSLNTEAFF

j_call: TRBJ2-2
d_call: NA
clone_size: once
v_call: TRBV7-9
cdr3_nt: TGTGCCAGCAGCTTAGTCTGGGGGAGCACCGGGGAGCTGTTTTTT
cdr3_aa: CASSLVWGSTGELFF

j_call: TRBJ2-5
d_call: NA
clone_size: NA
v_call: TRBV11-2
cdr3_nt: TGTGCCAGCAGCTTAATTCCCGGGACCTATTCCCGGGAGACCCAGTACTTC
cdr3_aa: CASSLIPGTYSRETQYF

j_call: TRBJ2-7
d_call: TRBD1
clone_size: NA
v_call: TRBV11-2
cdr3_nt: TGTGCCAGCAGCCCAAACAGGGGATCCTACGAGCAGTACTTC
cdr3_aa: CASSPNRGSYEQYF

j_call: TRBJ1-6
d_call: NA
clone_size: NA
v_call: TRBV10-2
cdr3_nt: TGCGCCAGCAGGGGGGGACTGTCTAATTCACCCCTCCACTTT
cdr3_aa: CASRGGLSNSPLHF

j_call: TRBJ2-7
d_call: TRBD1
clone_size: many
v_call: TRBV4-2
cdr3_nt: TGTGCCAGCAGCCAAGATCCGTCGGGACAGGGCAGCTCCTACGAGCAGTACTTC
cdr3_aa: CASSQDPSGQGSSYEQYF

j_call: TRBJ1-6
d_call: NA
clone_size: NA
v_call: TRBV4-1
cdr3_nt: TGCGCCAGCAGCCAAGAAGGCGTGACAGCGTATAATTCACCCCTCCACTTT
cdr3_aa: CASSQEGVTAYNSPLHF

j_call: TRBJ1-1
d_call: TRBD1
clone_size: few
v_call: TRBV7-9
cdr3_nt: TGTGCCAGCAGCCACTCAGGGGGTGAAGCTTTCTTT
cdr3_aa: CASSHSGGEAFF

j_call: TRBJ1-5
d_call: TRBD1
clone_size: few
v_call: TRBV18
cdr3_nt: TGTGCCAGCTCTCTTGACAGGGGAGGCCCAGCCCAGCATTTT
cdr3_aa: CASSLDRGGPAQHF

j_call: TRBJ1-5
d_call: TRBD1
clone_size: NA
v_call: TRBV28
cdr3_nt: TGTGCCAGCAGTTTTTCAGGACAGGGAGGTGCGACCCAGCCCCAGCATTTT
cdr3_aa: CASSFSGQGGATQPQHF

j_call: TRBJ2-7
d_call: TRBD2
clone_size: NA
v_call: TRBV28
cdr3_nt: TGTGCCAGCAGTTTAGGTCTTTTAGGACTAGCGGGCTACGAGCAGTACTTC
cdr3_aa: CASSLGLLGLAGYEQYF

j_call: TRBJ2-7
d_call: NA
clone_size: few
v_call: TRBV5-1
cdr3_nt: TGCGCCAGCAGCTTGGGCGGGGCCTCCTACGAGCAGTACTTC
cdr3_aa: CASSLGGASYEQYF

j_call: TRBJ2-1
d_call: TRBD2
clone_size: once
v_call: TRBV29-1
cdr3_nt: TGCAGCGTAGGGACTAGCGTTGGCAATGAGCAGTTCTTC
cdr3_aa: CSVGTSVGNEQFF

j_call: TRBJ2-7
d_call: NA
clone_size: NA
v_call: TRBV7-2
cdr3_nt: TGTGCCAGCAGCTTAGGTGGTGGCCCCGAGCAGTACTTC
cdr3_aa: CASSLGGGPEQYF

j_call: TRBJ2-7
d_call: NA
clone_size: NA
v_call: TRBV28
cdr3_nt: TGTGCCAGCACCCATGCCCCCTACGAGCAGTACTTC
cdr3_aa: CASTHAPYEQYF

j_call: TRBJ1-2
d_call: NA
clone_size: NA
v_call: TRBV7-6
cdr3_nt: TGTGCCAGCAGCTTGGCTACCCCGGGCTATGGCTACACCTTC
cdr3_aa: CASSLATPGYGYTF

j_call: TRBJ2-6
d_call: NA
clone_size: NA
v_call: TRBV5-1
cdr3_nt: TGCGCCAGCAGCTTGGATCCGGGGTCCGGGGCCAACGTCCTGACTTTC
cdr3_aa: CASSLDPGSGANVLTF

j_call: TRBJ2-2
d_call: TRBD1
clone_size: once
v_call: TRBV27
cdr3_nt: TGTGCCAGCAGTAAAAGACAGGGGGTGTGGACCGGGGAGCTGTTTTTT
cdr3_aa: CASSKRQGVWTGELFF

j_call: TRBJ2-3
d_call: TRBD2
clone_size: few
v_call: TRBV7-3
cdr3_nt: TGTGCCAGCAGCTTTTCTAGCGGGAGAACAGATACGCAGTATTTT
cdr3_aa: CASSFSSGRTDTQYF

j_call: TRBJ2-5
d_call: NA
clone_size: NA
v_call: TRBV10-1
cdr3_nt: TGCGCCAGCAGTCCGCAGGGGAATAGCGAGACCCAGTACTTC
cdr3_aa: CASSPQGNSETQYF

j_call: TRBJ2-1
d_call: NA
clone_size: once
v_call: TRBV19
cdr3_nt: TGTGCCAGTAGACCGGGCCCAGCGGTGAATGAGCAGTTCTTC
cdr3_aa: CASRPGPAVNEQFF

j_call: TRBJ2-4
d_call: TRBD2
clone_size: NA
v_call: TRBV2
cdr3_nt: TGTGCCAGCCTACCGAGGCCGGGGGGGCTCCAGTACTTC
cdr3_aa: CASLPRPGGLQYF

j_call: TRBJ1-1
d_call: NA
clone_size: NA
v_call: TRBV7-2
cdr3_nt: TGTGCCAGCAGCTTTTCGGGGCCCCGGGGAGCTTTCTTT
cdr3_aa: CASSFSGPRGAFF

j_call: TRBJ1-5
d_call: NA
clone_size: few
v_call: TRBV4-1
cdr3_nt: TGCGCCAGCAGCCAAGATCTGGACAGTTATAGCAATCAGCCCCAGCATTTT
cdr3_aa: CASSQDLDSYSNQPQHF

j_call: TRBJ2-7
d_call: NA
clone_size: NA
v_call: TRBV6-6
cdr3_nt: TGTGCCAGCAGTTACGGACCAGAATACGAGCAGTACTTC
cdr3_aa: CASSYGPEYEQYF

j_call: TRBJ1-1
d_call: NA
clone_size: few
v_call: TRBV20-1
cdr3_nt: TGCAGTGCCGGGGAGTTCCCTGAAGCTTTCTTT
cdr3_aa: CSAGEFPEAFF

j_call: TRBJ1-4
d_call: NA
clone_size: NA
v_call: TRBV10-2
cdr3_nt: TGCGCCAGCAGTCTTACCTTTGTCTCACCCGGGGATGAAAAACTGTTTTTT
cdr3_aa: CASSLTFVSPGDEKLFF

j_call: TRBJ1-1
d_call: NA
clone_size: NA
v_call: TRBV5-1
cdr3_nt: TGCGCCAGCTCCCTTGGGGGGGGTCGTGACGAGGCTTTCTTT
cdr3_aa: CASSLGGGRDEAFF

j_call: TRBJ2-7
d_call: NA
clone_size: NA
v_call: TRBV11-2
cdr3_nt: TGTGCCAGCAGCTTAGGGGGCGGACAGTTCTACGAGCAGTACTTC
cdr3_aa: CASSLGGGQFYEQYF

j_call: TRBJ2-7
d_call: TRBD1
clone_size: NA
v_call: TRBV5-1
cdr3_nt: TGCGCCAGCAGCCAGCACAGGGGGTACGGCTACGAGCAGTACTTC
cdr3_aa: CASSQHRGYGYEQYF

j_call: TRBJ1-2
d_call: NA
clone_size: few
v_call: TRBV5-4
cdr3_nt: TGTGCCAGCAGCGAAGATAACGCGGGGGGACGTCGGGGCTACACCTTC
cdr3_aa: CASSEDNAGGRRGYTF

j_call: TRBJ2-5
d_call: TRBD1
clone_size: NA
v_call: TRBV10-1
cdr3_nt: TGCGCCAGCAGTGATACCGGGACAGGGGCCAAAGTTCACTTC
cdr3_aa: CASSDTGTGAKVHF

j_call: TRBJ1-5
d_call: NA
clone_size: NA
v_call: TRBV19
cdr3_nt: TGTGCCAGTAGTATGGGGGGGGCGAATAATCAGCCCCAGCATTTT
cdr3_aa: CASSMGGANNQPQHF